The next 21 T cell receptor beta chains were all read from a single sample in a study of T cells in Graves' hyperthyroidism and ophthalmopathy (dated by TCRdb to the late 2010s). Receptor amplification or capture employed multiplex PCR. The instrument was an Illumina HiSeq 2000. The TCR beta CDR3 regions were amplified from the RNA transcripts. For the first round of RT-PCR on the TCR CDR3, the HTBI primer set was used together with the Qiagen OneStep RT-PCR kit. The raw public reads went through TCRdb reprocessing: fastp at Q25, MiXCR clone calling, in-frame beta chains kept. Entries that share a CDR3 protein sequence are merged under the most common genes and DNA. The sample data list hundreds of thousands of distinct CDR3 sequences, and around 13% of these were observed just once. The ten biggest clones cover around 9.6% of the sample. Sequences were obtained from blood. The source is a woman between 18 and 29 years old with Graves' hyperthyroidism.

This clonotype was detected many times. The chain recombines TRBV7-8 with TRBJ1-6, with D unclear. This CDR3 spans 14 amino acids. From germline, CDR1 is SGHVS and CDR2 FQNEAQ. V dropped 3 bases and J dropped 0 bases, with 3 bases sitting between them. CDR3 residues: CASSLDSYNSPLHF. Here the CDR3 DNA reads TGTGCCAGCAGCTTGGACTCCTATAATTCACCCCTCCACTTT. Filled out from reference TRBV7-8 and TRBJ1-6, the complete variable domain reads GAGVSQSPRYKVAKRGQDVALRCDPISGHVSLFWYQQALGQGPEFLTYFQNEAQLDKSGLPSDRFFAERPEGSVSTLKIQRTQQEDSAVYLCASSLDSYNSPLHFGNGTRLTVT.

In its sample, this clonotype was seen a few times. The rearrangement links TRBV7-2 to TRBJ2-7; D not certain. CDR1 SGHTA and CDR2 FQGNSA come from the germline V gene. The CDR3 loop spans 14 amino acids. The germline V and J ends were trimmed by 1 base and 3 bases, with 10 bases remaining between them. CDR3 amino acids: CASSLGISGYEQYF. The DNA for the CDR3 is TGTGCCAGCAGCTTAGGGATTTCGGGCTACGAGCAGTACTTC.

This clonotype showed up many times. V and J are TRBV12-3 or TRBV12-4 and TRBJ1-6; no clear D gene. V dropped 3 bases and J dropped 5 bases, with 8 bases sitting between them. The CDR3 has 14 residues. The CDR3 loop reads CASSFASNNSPLHF. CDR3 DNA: TGTGCCAGCAGTTTTGCCAGCAATAATTCACCCCTCCACTTT.

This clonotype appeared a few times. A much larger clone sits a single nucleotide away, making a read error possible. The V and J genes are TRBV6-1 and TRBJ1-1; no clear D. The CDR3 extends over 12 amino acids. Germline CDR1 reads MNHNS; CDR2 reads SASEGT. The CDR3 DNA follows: TGTGCCAGCACCCCCGGAGGCACTGAACCTTTCTTT. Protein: CASTPGGTEPFF.

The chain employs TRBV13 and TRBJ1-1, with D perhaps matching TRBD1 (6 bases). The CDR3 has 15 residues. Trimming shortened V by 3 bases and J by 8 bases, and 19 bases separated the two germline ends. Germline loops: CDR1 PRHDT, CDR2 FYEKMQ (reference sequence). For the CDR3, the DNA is TGTGCCAGCAGCTTGGGGCGGTCGGGGGCAAAGGAAGCTTTCTTT. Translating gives CASSLGRSGAKEAFF.

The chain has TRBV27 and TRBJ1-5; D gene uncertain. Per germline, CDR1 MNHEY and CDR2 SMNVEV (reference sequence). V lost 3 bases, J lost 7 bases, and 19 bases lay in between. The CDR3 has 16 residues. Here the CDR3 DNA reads TGTGCCAGCAGTTTCTTACCCCTCGCAGGCTCGCAGCCCCAGCATTTT. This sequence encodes CASSFLPLAGSQPQHF.

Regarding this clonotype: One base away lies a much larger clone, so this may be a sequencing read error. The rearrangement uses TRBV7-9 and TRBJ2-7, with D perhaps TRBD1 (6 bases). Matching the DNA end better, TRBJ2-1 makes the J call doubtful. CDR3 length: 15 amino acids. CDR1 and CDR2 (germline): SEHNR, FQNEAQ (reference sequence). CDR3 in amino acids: CASSTVDRNSYEQFF. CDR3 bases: TGTGCCAGCAGCACGGTGGACAGAAACTCCTACGAGCAGTTCTTC.

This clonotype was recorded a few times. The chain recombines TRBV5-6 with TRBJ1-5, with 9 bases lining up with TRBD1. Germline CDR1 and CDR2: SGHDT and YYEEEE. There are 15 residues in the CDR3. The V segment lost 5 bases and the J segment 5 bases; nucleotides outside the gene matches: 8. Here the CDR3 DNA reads TGTGCCAGCAGTTTCGGGACAGGGCAATATCAGCCCCAGCATTTT. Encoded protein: CASSFGTGQYQPQHF.

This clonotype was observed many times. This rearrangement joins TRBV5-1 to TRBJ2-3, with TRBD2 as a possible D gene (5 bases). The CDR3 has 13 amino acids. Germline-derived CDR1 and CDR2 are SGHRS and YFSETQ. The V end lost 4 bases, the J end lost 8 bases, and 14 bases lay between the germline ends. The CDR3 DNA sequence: TGCGCCAGCAGCCTGAGCCGGGGTGGTACGCAGTATTTT. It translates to CASSLSRGGTQYF.

DNA of the CDR3: TGTGCCAGCAGGGAACAGGGAAGGGTTGTCGATGAGCAGTTCTTC. Its protein is CASREQGRVVDEQFF. The chain couples TRBV12-3 or TRBV12-4 to TRBJ2-1, with a tentative D call TRBD1 (6 bases). The CDR3 extends over 15 amino acids. V was clipped by 6 bases and J by 8 bases, with 20 bases between them.

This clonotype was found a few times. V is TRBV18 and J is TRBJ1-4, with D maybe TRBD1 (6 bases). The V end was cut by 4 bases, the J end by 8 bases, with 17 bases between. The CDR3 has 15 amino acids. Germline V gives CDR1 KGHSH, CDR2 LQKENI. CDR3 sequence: CASSLGGQLREKLFF. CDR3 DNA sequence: TGTGCCAGCTCACTAGGCGGACAGCTGAGGGAAAAACTGTTTTTT.

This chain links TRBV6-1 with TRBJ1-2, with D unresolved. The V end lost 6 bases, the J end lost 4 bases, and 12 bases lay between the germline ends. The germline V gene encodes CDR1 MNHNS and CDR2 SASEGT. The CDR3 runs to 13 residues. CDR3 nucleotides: TGTGCCAGCAGGGACCAAGGAGCCTATGGCTACACCTTC. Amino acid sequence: CASRDQGAYGYTF.

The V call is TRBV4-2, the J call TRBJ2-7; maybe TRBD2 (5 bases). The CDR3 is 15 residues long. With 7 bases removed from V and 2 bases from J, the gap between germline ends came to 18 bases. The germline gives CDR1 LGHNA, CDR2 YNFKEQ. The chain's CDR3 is CASTPSGSGTYEQYF. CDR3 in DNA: TGTGCCAGCACACCATCGGGCAGCGGAACCTACGAGCAGTACTTC.

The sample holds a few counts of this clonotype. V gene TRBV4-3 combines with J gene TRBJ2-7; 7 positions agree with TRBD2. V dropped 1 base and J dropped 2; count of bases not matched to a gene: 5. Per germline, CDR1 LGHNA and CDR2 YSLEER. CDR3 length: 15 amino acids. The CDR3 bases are TGCGCCAGCAGCCAAGGAGCCAGCGGGGCCTACGAGCAGTACTTC. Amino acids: CASSQGASGAYEQYF.

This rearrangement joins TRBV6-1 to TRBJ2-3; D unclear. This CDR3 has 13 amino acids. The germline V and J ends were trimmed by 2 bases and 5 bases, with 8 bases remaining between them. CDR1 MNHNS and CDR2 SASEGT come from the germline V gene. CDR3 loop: CASSEMGRDTQYF. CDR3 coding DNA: TGTGCCAGCAGTGAAATGGGTCGAGATACGCAGTATTTT.

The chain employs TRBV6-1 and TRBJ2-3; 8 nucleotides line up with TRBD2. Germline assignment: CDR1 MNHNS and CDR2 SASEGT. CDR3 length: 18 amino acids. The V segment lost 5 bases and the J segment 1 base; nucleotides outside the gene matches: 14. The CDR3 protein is CASSPRGVAGTRTDTQYF. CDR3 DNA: TGTGCCAGCAGTCCCCGGGGGGTAGCGGGAACCCGCACAGATACGCAGTATTTT.

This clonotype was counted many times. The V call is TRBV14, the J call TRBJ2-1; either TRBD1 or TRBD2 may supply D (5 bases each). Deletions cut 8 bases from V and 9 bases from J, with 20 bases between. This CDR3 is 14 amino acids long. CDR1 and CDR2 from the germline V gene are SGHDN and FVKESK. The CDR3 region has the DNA TGTGCCAGCTACCGGGACGCAACTTTCGGTGAGCAGTTCTTC. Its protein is CASYRDATFGEQFF.

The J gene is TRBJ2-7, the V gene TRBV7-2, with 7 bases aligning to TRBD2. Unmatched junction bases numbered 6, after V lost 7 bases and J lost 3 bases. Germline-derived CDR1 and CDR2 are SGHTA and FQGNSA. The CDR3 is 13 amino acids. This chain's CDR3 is CASTWRDYYEQYF. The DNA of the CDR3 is TGTGCCAGCACGTGGCGGGACTACTACGAGCAGTACTTC.

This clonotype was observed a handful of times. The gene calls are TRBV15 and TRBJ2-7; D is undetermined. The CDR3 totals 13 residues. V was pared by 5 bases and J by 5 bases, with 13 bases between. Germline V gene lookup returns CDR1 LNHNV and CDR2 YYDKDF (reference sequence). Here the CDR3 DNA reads TGTGCCACCAGCCCAGCTGGTTGGGACGAGCAGTACTTC. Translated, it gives CATSPAGWDEQYF.

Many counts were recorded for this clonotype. The CDR3 DNA is TGTGCCAGCAGTGATCCAGCGGGAGCCGAGCAGTACTTC. It codes for CASSDPAGAEQYF. The chain recombines TRBV2 with TRBJ2-7; TRBD2 aligns across 8 bases. In germline, CDR1 is SNHLY, CDR2 FYNNEI. The CDR3 is 13 residues long. After removal of 3 bases from V and 6 bases from J, the junction contained 4 bases not matched to a gene.

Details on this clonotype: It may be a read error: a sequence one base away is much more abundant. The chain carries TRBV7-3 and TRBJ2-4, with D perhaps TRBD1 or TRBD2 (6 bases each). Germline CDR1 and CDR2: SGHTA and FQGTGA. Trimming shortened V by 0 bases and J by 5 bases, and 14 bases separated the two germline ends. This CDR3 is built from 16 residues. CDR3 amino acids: CASSLTGGGTENIQYF. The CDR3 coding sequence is TGTGCCAGCAGCTTAACAGGGGGAGGCACCGAAAACATTCAGTACTTC.